This T cell receptor beta chain derives from a study of T cells in Graves' hyperthyroidism and ophthalmopathy. This clonotype was found many times. Over 18 months, lack of ophthalmopathy progression marked Graves' hyperthyroidism as stable. TCR beta CDR3 regions were amplified from RNA. HTBI primers were the set used in a first-round RT-PCR of the TCR CDR3. TCRdb passed the multiplex PCR reads through MiXCR, listing each CDR3 protein once. The sample has more than 500,000 distinct CDR3 sequences; around 15% are singletons. Source material: blood. This receptor was obtained from a woman in her 40s with Graves' hyperthyroidism.

Here the CDR3 reads CASSEGSSINQPQHF. CDR3 nucleotides: TGCGCCAGCAGTGAGGGGTCCAGTATCAATCAGCCCCAGCATTTT. The chain employs TRBV10-2 and TRBJ1-5; D remains unclear. The CDR3 covers 15 residues. Germline values: CDR1 WSHSY, CDR2 SAAADI. Between the trimmed V and J ends, which lost 2 bases and 3 bases, there was a span of 11 bases.